This is a list of T cell receptor beta chains from one sample in a study of cytomegalovirus exposure and HLA in healthy donors. Generated by immunoSEQ multiplex PCR, the TCRdb table keeps only in-frame clones and is missing some. The sample has 140,000 to 150,000 clones; about 81% are singletons. The sequencing sample was made of PBMCs. The receptors come from a man aged 25 to 40 in good health and CMV-seronegative. Both conserved end residues are part of each CDR3. A D gene is named only where the DNA matches it firmly. Size values are once, few and many counts, or a class for expanded clones, and some rows have none.

>TRBV11-3|TRBJ2-6|NA|NA
CASSSTHSGSGANVLTF
TGTGCCAGCAGCTCCACCCACTCCGGTTCCGGGGCCAACGTCCTGACTTTC
>TRBV11-3|TRBJ2-5|NA|NA
CASSLNSGETQYF
TGTGCCAGCAGCTTAAACAGCGGCGAGACCCAGTACTTC
>TRBV6-5|TRBJ1-2|NA|NA
CASRWDNDADGYTF
TGTGCCAGCAGGTGGGACAACGACGCTGATGGCTACACCTTC
>TRBV7-3|TRBJ2-2|NA|TRBD1
CASSLTGGLRTGELFF
TGTGCCAGCAGCTTAACAGGGGGCCTGAGGACCGGGGAGCTGTTTTTT
>TRBV29-1|TRBJ2-6|NA|NA
CSVEGRGRGGANVLTF
TGCAGCGTTGAGGGCAGGGGGCGGGGGGGGGCCAACGTCCTGACTTTC
>TRBV29-1|TRBJ1-2|NA|NA
CSVVSGQTYGYTF
TGCAGCGTTGTAAGCGGCCAGACCTATGGCTACACCTTC
>TRBV6-1|TRBJ2-3|NA|NA
CASREQVGTDTQYF
TGTGCCAGCAGAGAGCAGGTCGGCACAGATACGCAGTATTTT
>TRBV28|TRBJ1-1|NA|TRBD1
CASTINPGQGRTEAFF
TGTGCCAGCACCATAAATCCGGGACAGGGGAGGACTGAAGCTTTCTTT
>TRBV29-1|TRBJ2-1|few|TRBD2
CSVEASGSLQFF
TGCAGCGTTGAGGCTAGCGGGAGTCTACAGTTCTTC
>TRBV19|TRBJ1-1|NA|NA
CASRTGPSMNTEAFF
TGTGCCAGTAGGACGGGTCCTAGCATGAACACTGAAGCTTTCTTT
>TRBV5-1|TRBJ2-1|NA|NA
CASSLAGGLGNEQFF
TGCGCCAGCAGCTTGGCTGGAGGCTTAGGCAATGAGCAGTTCTTC
>TRBV21-1|TRBJ2-3|NA|NA
CASSNPLLAADLTDTQYF
TGTGCCAGCAGCAACCCCTTACTAGCGGCCGACCTCACAGATACGCAGTATTTT
>TRBV23-1|TRBJ1-2|once|TRBD1
CASSQSPGGHGYTF
TGCGCCAGCAGTCAATCTCCAGGGGGGCATGGCTACACCTTC
>TRBV27|TRBJ2-1|NA|NA
CASSSRSYNEQFF
TGTGCCAGCAGCAGTCGCTCCTACAATGAGCAGTTCTTC
>TRBV19|TRBJ2-5|few|NA
CASSALQGPSQETQYF
TGTGCCAGTAGTGCCCTACAGGGCCCTAGTCAAGAGACCCAGTACTTC
>TRBV6-5|TRBJ1-4|once|NA
CASSYGETGEKLFF
TGTGCCAGCAGTTACGGGGAAACAGGCGAAAAACTGTTTTTT
>TRBV5-1|TRBJ1-5|NA|NA
CASSWQGGVNQPQHF
TGCGCCAGCAGCTGGCAGGGAGGGGTAAATCAGCCCCAGCATTTT
>TRBV5-1|TRBJ1-3|NA|NA
CASTGTTGNTIYF
TGCGCCAGCACCGGGACAACGGGAAACACCATATATTTT
>TRBV7-8|TRBJ1-1|NA|NA
CASSLPGGINTEAFF
TGTGCCAGCAGCTTACCCGGGGGAATAAACACTGAAGCTTTCTTT
>TRBV7-9|TRBJ2-7|NA|TRBD1
CASSLGTGGSYEQYF
TGTGCCAGCAGCTTAGGGACAGGGGGCTCCTACGAGCAGTACTTC
>TRBV29-1|TRBJ2-1|NA|NA
CSAYPRGIAKNEQFF
TGCAGCGCATATCCCCGGGGGATAGCGAAGAATGAGCAGTTCTTC
>TRBV5-1|TRBJ1-4|NA|NA
CASSLGVGFTNEKLFF
TGCGCCAGCAGCCTCGGGGTCGGATTTACTAATGAAAAACTGTTTTTT
>TRBV14|TRBJ2-1|few|NA
CASSPTGTPRGGEQFF
TGTGCCAGCAGCCCGACCGGGACTCCCCGGGGTGGTGAGCAGTTCTTC
>TRBV6-1|TRBJ2-5|NA|TRBD1
CASSGRDRGLEQYF
TGTGCCAGCAGTGGACGGGACAGGGGTTTAGAGCAGTACTTC
>TRBV27|TRBJ2-7|NA|TRBD1
CASSSGTVSYEQYF
TGTGCCAGCAGTTCCGGGACAGTGTCCTACGAGCAGTACTTC
>TRBV19|TRBJ2-7|NA|TRBD2
CASSLSGTSYEQYF
TGTGCCAGTAGTCTTAGCGGGACATCCTACGAGCAGTACTTC